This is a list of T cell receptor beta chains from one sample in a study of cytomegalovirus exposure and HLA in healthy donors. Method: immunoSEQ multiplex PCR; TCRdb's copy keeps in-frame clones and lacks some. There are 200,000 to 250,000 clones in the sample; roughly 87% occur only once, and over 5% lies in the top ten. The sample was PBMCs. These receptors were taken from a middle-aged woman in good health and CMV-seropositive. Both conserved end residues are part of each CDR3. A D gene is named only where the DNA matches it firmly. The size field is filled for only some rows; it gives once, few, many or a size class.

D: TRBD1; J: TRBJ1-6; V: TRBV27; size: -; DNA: TGTGCCAGCAGTTGGGACAGGGCGTCACCCCTCCACTTT; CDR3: CASSWDRASPLHF
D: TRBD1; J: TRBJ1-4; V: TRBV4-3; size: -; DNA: TGCGCCAGCAGCCAAGAACAGGGGGCGGGTGAAAAACTGTTTTTT; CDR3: CASSQEQGAGEKLFF
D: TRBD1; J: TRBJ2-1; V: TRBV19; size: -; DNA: TGTGCCAGTAGTACTGACAGGGGATCTAGAGATGAGCAGTTCTTC; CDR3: CASSTDRGSRDEQFF
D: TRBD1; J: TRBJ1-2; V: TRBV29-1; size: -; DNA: TGCAGCGCAACCAAGGACAGGGGGTATGGCGGCTACACCTTC; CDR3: CSATKDRGYGGYTF
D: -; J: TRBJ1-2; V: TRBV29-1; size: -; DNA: TGCAGCGTTGAAGATATGGGAGACCAAGGCTACACCTTC; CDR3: CSVEDMGDQGYTF
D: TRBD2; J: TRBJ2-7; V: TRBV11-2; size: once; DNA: TGTGCCAGCAGGGGGGGGGAACGCTACGAGCAGTACTTC; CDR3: CASRGGERYEQYF
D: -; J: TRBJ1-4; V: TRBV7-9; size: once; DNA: TGTGCCAGCAGCCCACGGACGGGGGCTAATGAAAAACTGTTTTTT; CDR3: CASSPRTGANEKLFF
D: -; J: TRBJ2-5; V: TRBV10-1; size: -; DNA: TGCGCCAGCAGTGACGGGTGGGAGACCCAGTACTTC; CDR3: CASSDGWETQYF
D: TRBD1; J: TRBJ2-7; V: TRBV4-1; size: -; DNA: TGCGCCAGCAGCCAAGAATGGGACAGCTACGAGCAGTACTTC; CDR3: CASSQEWDSYEQYF
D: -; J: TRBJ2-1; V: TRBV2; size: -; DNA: TGTGCCAGCAGTGACTCGGGTTATGAGCAGTTCTTC; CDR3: CASSDSGYEQFF
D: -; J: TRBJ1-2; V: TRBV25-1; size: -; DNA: TGTGCCAGCAGTGAGTTCGGGGAGACAAACTATGGCTACACCTTC; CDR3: CASSEFGETNYGYTF
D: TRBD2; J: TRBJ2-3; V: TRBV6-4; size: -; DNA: TGTGCCAGCAGTGAGCTAGCGGGAGCAATAGATACGCAGTATTTT; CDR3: CASSELAGAIDTQYF
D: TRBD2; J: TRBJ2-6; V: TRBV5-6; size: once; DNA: TGTGCCAGCTCCCGGGGGGTTATCTCTGGGGCCAACGTCCTGACTTTC; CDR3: CASSRGVISGANVLTF
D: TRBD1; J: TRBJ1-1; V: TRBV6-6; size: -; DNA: TGTGCCAGCAGTTACTCGGGACAGACGAACACTGAAGCTTTCTTT; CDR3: CASSYSGQTNTEAFF
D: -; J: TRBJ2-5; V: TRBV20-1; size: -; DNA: TGCAGTGCTAGTCTGCAGGAGACCCAGTACTTC; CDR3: CSASLQETQYF
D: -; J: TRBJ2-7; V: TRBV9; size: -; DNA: TGTGCCAGCAGCGCCGGACAGAGCTCCTACGAGCAGTACTTC; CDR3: CASSAGQSSYEQYF
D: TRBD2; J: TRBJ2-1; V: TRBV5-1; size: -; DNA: TGCGCCAGCAGCTCCACAAGGACTAGCTCCTACAATGAGCAGTTCTTC; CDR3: CASSSTRTSSYNEQFF
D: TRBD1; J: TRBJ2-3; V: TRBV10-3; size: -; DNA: TGTGCCATCAGCGGACAGGGGGTCACAGATACGCAGTATTTT; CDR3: CAISGQGVTDTQYF
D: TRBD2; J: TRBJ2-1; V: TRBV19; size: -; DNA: TGTGCCAGTAATAAGCGGGAGGGCTACAATGAGCAGTTCTTC; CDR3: CASNKREGYNEQFF
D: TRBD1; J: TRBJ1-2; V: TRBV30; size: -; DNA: TGTGCCTGGAGTGCGACAGGGTTCGTCGGCTACACCTTC; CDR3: CAWSATGFVGYTF
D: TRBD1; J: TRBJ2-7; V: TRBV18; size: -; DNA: TGTGCCAGCTCCCTCGGACAGGGGTTGGAGCAGTACTTC; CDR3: CASSLGQGLEQYF
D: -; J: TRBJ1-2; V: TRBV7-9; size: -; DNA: TGTGCCAGCAGCTTCAAAGGGAGGGCCACTAACTATGGCTACACCTTC; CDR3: CASSFKGRATNYGYTF
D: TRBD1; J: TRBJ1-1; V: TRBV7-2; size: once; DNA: TGTGCCAGCAGCCCCGAGACAGGGAAGATGAACACTGAAGCTTTCTTT; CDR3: CASSPETGKMNTEAFF
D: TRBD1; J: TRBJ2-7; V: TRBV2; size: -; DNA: TGTGCCAGCAACGACCGGGACAGGGGATCCTACGAGCAGTACTTC; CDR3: CASNDRDRGSYEQYF
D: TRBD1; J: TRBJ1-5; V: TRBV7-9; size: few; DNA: TGTGCCAGCAGCTTAGCTGGACAGGGGCATCAGCCCCAGCATTTT; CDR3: CASSLAGQGHQPQHF
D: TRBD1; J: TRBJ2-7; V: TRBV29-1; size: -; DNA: TGCAGCGTTCGGACAGGGGATTACTCCTACGAGCAGTACTTC; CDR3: CSVRTGDYSYEQYF
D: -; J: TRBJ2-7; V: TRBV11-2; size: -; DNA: TGTGCCAGCAGCTTAGATGGGGGCGCGGGGGCCTTTCGGCAGTACTTC; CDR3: CASSLDGGAGAFRQYF
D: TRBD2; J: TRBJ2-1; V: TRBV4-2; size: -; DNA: TGTGCCAGCAGCCCTAGGACTAGCGGGAGCTCAGATGAGCAGTTCTTC; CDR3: CASSPRTSGSSDEQFF
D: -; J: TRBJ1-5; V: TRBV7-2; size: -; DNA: TGTGCCAGCAGCTCCCGGCAGGGCAATCAGCCCCAGCATTTT; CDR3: CASSSRQGNQPQHF
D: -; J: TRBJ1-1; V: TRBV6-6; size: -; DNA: TGTGCCAGCAGTTACTCTCAGGGGAATACTGAAGCTTTCTTT; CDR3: CASSYSQGNTEAFF
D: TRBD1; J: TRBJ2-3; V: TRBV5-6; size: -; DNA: TGTGCCAGCAGCTTAGGGACAGGGGGCACAGATACGCAGTATTTT; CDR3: CASSLGTGGTDTQYF
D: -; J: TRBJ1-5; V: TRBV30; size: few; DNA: TGTGCCTGGAGTGTCAGGGGTGAACAGCCCCAGCATTTT; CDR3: CAWSVRGEQPQHF
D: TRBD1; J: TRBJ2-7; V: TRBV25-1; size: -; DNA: TGTGCCAGCAGTGAACAAGACAGGGTTAAGGACTTC; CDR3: CASSEQDRVKDF
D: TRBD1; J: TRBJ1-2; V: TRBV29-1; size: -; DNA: TGCAGCGTTAGACAGGGGGGGAGGAGTGGCTACACCTTC; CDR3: CSVRQGGRSGYTF
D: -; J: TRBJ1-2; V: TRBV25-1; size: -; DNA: TGTGCCAGCAGTGAATATAACCCAGCGGGCTACTATGGCTACACCTTC; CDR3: CASSEYNPAGYYGYTF
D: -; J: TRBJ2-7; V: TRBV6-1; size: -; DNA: TGTGCCAGCAGTGACAGGGCCTACGAGCAGTACTTC; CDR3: CASSDRAYEQYF
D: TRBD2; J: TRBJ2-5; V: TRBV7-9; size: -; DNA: TGTGCCAGCACCCGACTAGCGGGGCAACCGGGGACCCAGTACTTC; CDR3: CASTRLAGQPGTQYF
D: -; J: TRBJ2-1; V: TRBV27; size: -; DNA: TGTGCCAGCAGTAGCGGAAATGAGCAGTTCTTC; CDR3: CASSSGNEQFF
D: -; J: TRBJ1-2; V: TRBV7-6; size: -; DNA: TGTGCCAGCAGCTTATCACAGGGAAGGGATGGCTACACCTTC; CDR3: CASSLSQGRDGYTF